This TCR beta chain was sequenced for a study of long-term antiretroviral therapy in people with HIV. Deletions cut 6 bases from V and 2 bases from J, with 11 bases between. From germline, CDR1 is ENHRY and CDR2 SYGVKD. This CDR3 spans 15 amino acids. They ran version v3.0 of the immunoSEQ assay at survey level. This table comes from immunoSEQ multiplex PCR, and its TCRdb copy is limited to in-frame clones, with some not included. The repertoire has 34,000 or so clones, 70% to 90% of them found once; the top ten carry roughly 4%. Specimen: unsorted PBMCs, collected about 3.4 years after starting antiretroviral therapy. The rearrangement uses TRBV10-3 and TRBJ2-6; D may match TRBD1 or TRBD2 (6 bases each). The clonotype was recovered from a man aged 18 to 29 with HIV. The CDR3 region is CAIREEGAGANVLTF. CDR3 in DNA: TGTGCCATCAGGGAGGAGGGGGCTGGGGCCAACGTCCTGACTTTC.